Presented here are 31 T cell receptor beta chains from one specimen sequenced in a study of brain T cells in children with intractable seizures. Stated time point: blood from clinic visit 5 months post-surgery; TSC patient then seizure free. The assay was immunoSEQ multiplex PCR, and TCRdb's table has in-frame clones only and misses some. Of hundreds of thousands of clones detected, over 90% appear once; the ten largest clones hold around 5%. Sequenced here: peripheral blood, sampled less than 6 months after surgery. These receptors were taken from a boy less than two years old with tuberous sclerosis and intractable seizures.

The chain recombines TRBV9 with TRBJ1-3, with D tentatively TRBD1 (5 bases). There are 15 residues in the CDR3. Germline V gene sequence: CDR1 SGDLS, CDR2 YYNGEE. Trimming left V 4 bases short and J 2 bases short, with 13 bases between. Written as DNA, the CDR3 is TGTGCCAGCAGCCCCAAACAGGATCCTGGAAACACCATATATTTT. This translates into CASSPKQDPGNTIYF.

The chain carries TRBV15 and TRBJ2-1, with a weak D call TRBD2 (6 bases). V lost 0 bases and J lost 5, with 14 bases in between. This CDR3 is built from 16 residues. Germline V gives CDR1 LNHNV, CDR2 YYDKDF (reference sequence). This chain's CDR3 is CATSRDRSAGNNEQFF. Here the CDR3 DNA reads TGTGCCACCAGCAGAGATAGGTCAGCGGGTAACAATGAGCAGTTCTTC.

The V and J genes are TRBV6-5 and TRBJ2-7; TRBD1 matches 10 bases. This CDR3 region has 14 residues. Germline loops: CDR1 MNHEY, CDR2 SVGAGI. The trim removed 2 bases at V and 5 bases at J, leaving 3 bases unmatched. The CDR3 protein is CASSYRDRGHEQYF. The CDR3 coding sequence is TGTGCCAGCAGTTACCGGGACAGGGGCCACGAGCAGTACTTC.

The chain combines TRBV13 with TRBJ2-2, with D possibly being TRBD2 (5 bases). Germline assignment: CDR1 PRHDT and CDR2 FYEKMQ (reference sequence). The V and J ends lost 5 bases and 5 bases respectively, with 12 bases between them. The CDR3 length is 14 residues. This CDR3 is CASSERTGTGELFF. The CDR3 bases are TGTGCCAGCAGCGAACGGACGGGGACCGGGGAGCTGTTTTTT.

The chain combines TRBV16 with TRBJ1-5; 7 nucleotides line up with TRBD1. The germline V gene encodes CDR1 KGHSY and CDR2 FQNENV. The CDR3 totals 17 residues. J lost 4 bases, V lost 2 bases, and 11 bases had no gene match. The CDR3 nucleotides read TGTGCCAGCAGCCAAGGACCGGACAGGTTACCAAATCAGCCCCAGCATTTT. Its translation: CASSQGPDRLPNQPQHF. The full variable domain, completed using reference TRBV16 and TRBJ1-5, is GEEVAQTPKHLVRGEGQKAKLYCAPIKGHSYVFWYQQVLKNEFKFLISFQNENVFDETGMPKERFSAKCLPNSPCSLEIQATKLEDSAVYFCASSQGPDRLPNQPQHFGDGTRLSIL.

The rearrangement joins TRBV2 to TRBJ1-2, with 7 bases matching TRBD1. The CDR3 is made up of 14 amino acids. The V gene's germline CDR1 is SNHLY and CDR2 FYNNEI. The ends lost 2 bases at V and 4 bases at J; junction bases unmatched: 4. The CDR3 coding sequence is TGTGCCAGCAGTGAAACTACAGGGGTCTATGGCTACACCTTC. This translates into CASSETTGVYGYTF.

This chain links TRBV4-1 with TRBJ2-2; no clear D. This CDR3 spans 13 amino acids. Trimming shortened V by 1 base and J by 7 bases, and 7 bases separated the two germline ends. CDR1 MGHRA and CDR2 YSYEKL come from the germline V gene. CDR3 residues: CASSQANLGELFF. CDR3 DNA sequence: TGCGCCAGCAGCCAAGCCAATCTCGGGGAGCTGTTTTTT.

The rearrangement uses TRBV19 and TRBJ1-1; tentative D call: TRBD1 (6 bases). CDR1 LNHDA and CDR2 SQIVND come from the germline V gene (reference sequence). The CDR3 spans 14 residues. With 8 bases removed from V and 10 bases from J, the gap between germline ends came to 23 bases. Here the CDR3 reads CASLTPGHLTGAFF. The CDR3 DNA is TGTGCCAGTCTAACGCCGGGACACCTAACGGGAGCTTTCTTT. Full variable domain (outside the CDR3, taken from reference TRBV19 and TRBJ1-1): DGGITQSPKYLFRKEGQNVTLSCEQNLNHDAMYWYRQDPGQGLRLIYYSQIVNDFQKGDIAEGYSVSREKKESFPLTVTSAQKNPTAFYLCASLTPGHLTGAFFGQGTRLTVV.

The rearrangement links TRBV11-2 to TRBJ2-2; unclear D gene. Germline V gene data show CDR1 as SGHAT and CDR2 as FQNNGV. The V end lost 3 bases, the J end lost 8 bases, and 10 bases lay between the germline ends. This CDR3 spans 13 amino acids. The CDR3 nucleotides read TGTGCCAGCAGCTTCGATTGGGGAGGGGAGCTGTTTTTT. As protein: CASSFDWGGELFF.

The J gene is TRBJ1-2, the V gene TRBV19; D may be TRBD1 (6 bases). Germline values: CDR1 LNHDA, CDR2 SQIVND (reference sequence). This CDR3 region has 14 residues. Trimming took 5 bases from V and 2 from J, leaving 12 bases between them. The CDR3 DNA reads as TGTGCCAGTAGTTCCCGGGACACGAACTATGGCTACACCTTC. As protein: CASSSRDTNYGYTF.

This clone occurred once. The genes are TRBV18 and TRBJ2-5; 7 bases agree with TRBD2. V lost 3 bases to trimming and J lost 4 bases; unmatched junction nucleotides: 5. Germline values: CDR1 KGHSH, CDR2 LQKENI. CDR3 length equals 14 residues. As DNA, the CDR3 is TGTGCCAGCTCACCGGCCCCGGGGGGAGAGACCCAGTACTTC. Residues: CASSPAPGGETQYF.

The rearrangement joins TRBV19 to TRBJ2-3, with D unclear. This CDR3 contains 13 residues. Germline CDR1 is LNHDA and CDR2 is SQIVND (reference sequence). V was cut by 3 bases and J by 6 bases, with 10 bases left in between. The CDR3 region has the DNA TGTGCCAGTAGTATCCTCCTCGCGGATACGCAGTATTTT. This gives the protein CASSILLADTQYF. The whole variable domain, remainder taken from reference TRBV19 and TRBJ2-3, is DGGITQSPKYLFRKEGQNVTLSCEQNLNHDAMYWYRQDPGQGLRLIYYSQIVNDFQKGDIAEGYSVSREKKESFPLTVTSAQKNPTAFYLCASSILLADTQYFGPGTRLTVL.

The CDR3 reads CASSSDATAGQPQHF. DNA for the CDR3: TGTGCCAGCAGTTCGGACGCCACGGCGGGTCAGCCCCAGCATTTT. The chain uses TRBV25-1 and TRBJ1-5; D unclear. With 5 bases removed from V and 6 bases from J, the gap between germline ends came to 17 bases. The CDR3 length is 15 residues. Germline CDR1 MGHDK, CDR2 SYGVNS. Full variable domain (missing parts from reference TRBV25-1 and TRBJ1-5): EADIYQTPRYLVIGTGKKITLECSQTMGHDKMYWYQQDPGMELHLIHYSYGVNSTEKGDLSSESTVSRIRTEHFPLTLESARPSHTSQYLCASSSDATAGQPQHFGDGTRLSIL.

The J gene is TRBJ2-1, the V gene TRBV6-1, with 11 bases aligning to TRBD1. With 2 bases clipped from V and 8 bases from J, the junction kept 5 bases outside the gene matches. The CDR3 loop spans 15 amino acids. CDR1 is MNHNS and CDR2 is SASEGT in the germline V gene. CDR3 sequence reads: CASSELRTGGHEQFF. CDR3 nucleotide sequence: TGTGCCAGCAGTGAACTAAGGACAGGGGGCCATGAGCAGTTCTTC.

This chain joins TRBV4-1 and TRBJ1-4; D not resolved. The V and J ends lost 4 bases and 7 bases respectively, with 10 bases between them. The germline V gene encodes CDR1 MGHRA and CDR2 YSYEKL. This CDR3 has 13 amino acids. CDR3 nucleotide sequence: TGCGCCAGCAGCCTTACCATTGGTGAAAAACTGTTTTTT. It encodes CASSLTIGEKLFF.

The chain links TRBV5-4 to TRBJ2-1, with TRBD2 identical over 11 bases. The CDR3 runs 14 residues. J gave up 9 bases and V 5 bases, and 7 bases lay outside the gene matches. The germline V gene has CDR1 SGHNT and CDR2 YYREEE (reference sequence). The DNA for the CDR3 is TGTGCCAGCAGTTTTCCGGGACTAGCGGTTGAGCAGTTCTTC. The encoded protein is CASSFPGLAVEQFF.

As to this clone: This same CDR3 is encoded by further DNA sequences in the sample. The J gene is TRBJ1-5, the V gene TRBV10-3, with D hard to call. The CDR3 loop spans 12 amino acids. Germline V gives CDR1 ENHRY, CDR2 SYGVKD. The V end was cut by 2 bases, the J end by 2 bases, with 1 base between. The CDR3 reads CAISEGNQPQHF. Here the CDR3 DNA reads TGTGCCATCAGTGAGGGCAATCAGCCCCAGCATTTT.

The table lists this clone with a count of one. The chain combines TRBV4-2 with TRBJ1-1; D gene unclear. Germline CDR1 reads LGHNA; CDR2 reads YNFKEQ. The CDR3 has 13 amino acids. Trimming removed 1 base from V and 1 base from J, with 4 bases in between. The CDR3 DNA is TGTGCCAGCAGCCAAGGGACGAACACTGAAGCTTTCTTT. Encoded protein: CASSQGTNTEAFF.

This sequence joins TRBV9 and TRBJ2-4; 8 bases are a match to TRBD1. With V trimmed by 0 bases and J by 2 bases, 7 bases remained unmatched. Germline V gives CDR1 SGDLS, CDR2 YYNGEE. There are 17 residues in the CDR3. The CDR3 DNA is TGTGCCAGCAGCGTAGTTCCAGGGGGCTTGTCCAAAAACATTCAGTACTTC. It is translated as CASSVVPGGLSKNIQYF.

This chain uses TRBV15 with TRBJ1-1, with 8 positions matching TRBD1. V lost 0 bases to trimming and J lost 4 bases; unmatched junction nucleotides: 1. This CDR3 spans 14 amino acids. Looked up from germline, CDR1 is LNHNV and CDR2 is YYDKDF (reference sequence). The CDR3 here is CATSRDRGRTEAFF. CDR3 bases: TGTGCCACCAGCAGAGACAGGGGGCGCACTGAAGCTTTCTTT.

The rearrangement uses TRBV18 and TRBJ2-1, with 11 positions matching TRBD2. V lost 6 bases, J lost 7 bases, and 11 bases stayed unmatched. Germline CDR1 reads KGHSH; CDR2 reads LQKENI. The CDR3 covers 16 residues. CDR3 nucleotides: TGTGCCAGCTCCCTTTTAGCGGGGGGGCCGGGGAATGAGCAGTTCTTC. The encoded protein is CASSLLAGGPGNEQFF.

The table lists this clone with a count of one. V and J are TRBV29-1 and TRBJ2-7; 8 bases map to TRBD1. CDR1 is SQVTM, CDR2 ANQGSEA, per germline. Unmatched junction bases numbered 4, after V lost 4 bases and J lost 5 bases. The length of the CDR3 is 12 residues. The CDR3 spells CSVGTGLHEQYF. The CDR3 DNA sequence: TGCAGCGTTGGGACAGGGCTTCACGAGCAGTACTTC.

This chain links TRBV9 with TRBJ2-3; D not resolved. V was pared by 0 bases and J by 2 bases, with 10 bases between. This CDR3 spans 15 amino acids. The germline V gene has CDR1 SGDLS and CDR2 YYNGEE. In DNA, the CDR3 is TGTGCCAGCAGCGTAGCCGGGTCGCTCACAGATACGCAGTATTTT. Protein sequence: CASSVAGSLTDTQYF.

Comments on this clone: Other nucleotide sequences in the sample specify the same CDR3. This chain connects TRBV7-8 to TRBJ1-5, with unresolved D. Germline assignment: CDR1 SGHVS and CDR2 FQNEAQ. Trimming took off 2 bases at V and 0 bases at J, with 8 bases between the two ends. The CDR3 contains 15 residues. The CDR3 region is CASSLTRNSNQPQHF. CDR3 nucleotides: TGTGCCAGCAGCTTAACTAGGAATAGCAATCAGCCCCAGCATTTT.

The chain employs TRBV7-2 and TRBJ2-7; D might be TRBD2 (6 bases). The germline V gene has CDR1 SGHTA and CDR2 FQGNSA. Trimming took off 7 bases at V and 7 bases at J, with 23 bases between the two ends. This CDR3 contains 15 residues. CDR3 in DNA: TGTGCCAGCACACAAATTAGTCGGGGGATCGGAGAGCAGTACTTC. Its protein is CASTQISRGIGEQYF.

V gene TRBV6-5 combines with J gene TRBJ2-7, with TRBD2 identical over 11 bases. With V trimmed by 8 bases and J by 4 bases, 10 bases remained unmatched. This CDR3 is built from 15 residues. Germline lookup yields CDR1 MNHEY and CDR2 SVGAGI. The CDR3 DNA is TGTGCCAGCGCCTACCAGACTAGCGGGGAGTACGAGCAGTACTTC. Translated, it gives CASAYQTSGEYEQYF.

This chain joins TRBV29-1 and TRBJ1-2; D is unclear. V lost 4 bases and J lost 7, with 16 bases in between. There are 13 residues in the CDR3. In germline, CDR1 is SQVTM, CDR2 ANQGSEA. CDR3 bases: TGCAGCGTTGGAGAAGGACGGGCGGGTGGCTACACCTTC. Translating it yields CSVGEGRAGGYTF. Complete variable domain (other parts from reference TRBV29-1 and TRBJ1-2): SAVISQKPSRDICQRGTSLTIQCQVDSQVTMMFWYRQQPGQSLTLIATANQGSEATYESGFVIDKFPISRPNLTFSTLTVSNMSPEDSSIYLCSVGEGRAGGYTFGSGTRLTVV.

V is TRBV9 and J is TRBJ1-1, with no clear D. Trimming removed 4 bases at V and 11 bases at J, with 12 bases between. The CDR3 is 11 amino acids. CDR1 is SGDLS, CDR2 YYNGEE, per germline. The CDR3 DNA reads TGTGCCAGCAGCCCCGGGAGTGGGGCTTTCTTT. Its protein product is CASSPGSGAFF.

V is TRBV2 and J is TRBJ1-1; 8 bases fit TRBD1. The CDR3 has 14 amino acids. Germline loops: CDR1 SNHLY, CDR2 FYNNEI. The junction had 6 bases not matched to a gene; V was cut back by 8 bases and J by 1 base. CDR3 sequence: CASQGAVKNTEAFF. CDR3 DNA: TGTGCCAGCCAGGGGGCCGTTAAGAACACTGAAGCTTTCTTT.

The V call is TRBV5-1, the J call TRBJ1-2; TRBD1 might be the D (6 bases). Trimming took 2 bases from V and 6 from J, leaving 14 bases between them. The CDR3 has 14 amino acids. The germline V gene has CDR1 SGHRS and CDR2 YFSETQ. Here the CDR3 DNA reads TGCGCCAGCAGCTTCGGGCAGGGGAGGGATGGCTACACCTTC. It specifies CASSFGQGRDGYTF.

This chain connects TRBV2 to TRBJ1-1, with a weak D call TRBD1 (6 bases). Deletions cut 4 bases from V and 2 bases from J, with 11 bases between. CDR1 SNHLY and CDR2 FYNNEI come from the germline V gene. The CDR3 loop spans 14 amino acids. The CDR3 nucleotides are TGTGCCAGCAGTGTGACAGGCAAAAACACTGAAGCTTTCTTT. The encoded protein is CASSVTGKNTEAFF.